The next 2 T cell receptor beta chains were all read from a single sample in a study of T cells in Graves' hyperthyroidism and ophthalmopathy (dated by TCRdb to the late 2010s). Library preparation was by multiplex PCR. Instrument on record: Illumina HiSeq 2000. The TCR beta CDR3 regions were amplified from RNA transcripts. A first-round RT-PCR of the TCR CDR3 used the HTBI primer set with the Qiagen OneStep RT-PCR kit. TCRdb reworked the public reads: Q25 trimming with fastp, MiXCR clone assembly, productive beta chains retained. Each CDR3 protein appears once, grouped with its most common genes and DNA. Present in this sample are hundreds of thousands of distinct CDR3 sequences, more than 45% of which were seen just once. The ten top clones hold about 8.2% of the sample. The sequenced sample consisted of peripheral blood or thyroid tissue (not recorded which). Every receptor here comes from a woman in her late teens or twenties with Graves' hyperthyroidism. Donor details come from another sample of the same person, matched by shared clones.

The chain uses TRBV7-2 and TRBJ1-1; 9 bases match TRBD1. This CDR3 has 16 amino acids. V gave up 5 bases and J gave up 2 bases; unmatched junction bases: 9. Germline CDR1 SGHTA, CDR2 FQGNSA. The CDR3 nucleotides are TGTGCCAGCAGCCCCCGGGACAGGGCTATCAACACTGAAGCTTTCTTT. As protein: CASSPRDRAINTEAFF. Full variable domain (missing parts from reference TRBV7-2 and TRBJ1-1): GAGVSQSPSNKVTEKGKDVELRCDPISGHTALYWYRQSLGQGLEFLIYFQGNSAPDKSGLPSDRFSAERTGGSVSTLTIQRTQQEDSAVYLCASSPRDRAINTEAFFGQGTRLTVV.

This clonotype was detected only a few times. V usage is TRBV20-1 and J usage is TRBJ2-7; tentatively, D is TRBD2 (5 bases). The ends were cut back, 3 bases at V and 2 bases at J, with 11 bases in the middle. Germline V lookup: CDR1 DFQATT, CDR2 SNEGSKA (reference sequence). The CDR3 consists of 13 residues. CDR3 bases: TGCAGTGCTAGGAGGGTTTCGACCTACGAGCAGTACTTC. Amino acid sequence: CSARRVSTYEQYF.